This TCR beta chain was recovered during a study of blood T cells in healthy people across ages. Trimming took 2 bases from V and 6 from J; bases not matched to a gene: 5. The CDR3 extends over 15 amino acids. The germline CDR1 and CDR2 sequences are KGHDR and SFDVKD. This clonotype has a handful of counts. It was with a sample-barcoded 5' primer and a J-beta primer mix that a second PCR of roughly 6 to 12 cycles was run. TCRdb processed the 5' RACE reads anew with MiXCR; each CDR3 protein has one entry. The sample holds 1.5 million to 2 million distinct CDR3 sequences; roughly 49% are singletons and the top ten take approximately 2%.

The chain joins TRBV24-1 to TRBJ1-2; 10 bases are shared with TRBD1. The TCR sequence derives from a middle-aged woman in good health. Source material: blood. As DNA, the CDR3 is TGTGCCACCAGTGATTCCGGGACAGGGGTTCATGGCTACACCTTC. It yields the protein CATSDSGTGVHGYTF.